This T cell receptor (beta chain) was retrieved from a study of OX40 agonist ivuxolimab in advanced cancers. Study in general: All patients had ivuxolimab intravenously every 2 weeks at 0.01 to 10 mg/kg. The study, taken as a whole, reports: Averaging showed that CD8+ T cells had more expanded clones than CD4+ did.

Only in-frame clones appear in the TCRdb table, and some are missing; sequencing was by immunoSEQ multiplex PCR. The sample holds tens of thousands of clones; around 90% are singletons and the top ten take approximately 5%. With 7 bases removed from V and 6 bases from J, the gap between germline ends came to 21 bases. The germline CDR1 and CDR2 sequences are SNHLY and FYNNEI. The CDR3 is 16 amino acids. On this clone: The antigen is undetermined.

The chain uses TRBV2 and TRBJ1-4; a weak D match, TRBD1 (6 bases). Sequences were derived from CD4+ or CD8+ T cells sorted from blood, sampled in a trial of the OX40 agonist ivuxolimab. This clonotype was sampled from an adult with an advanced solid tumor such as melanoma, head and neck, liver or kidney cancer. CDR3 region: CASNRGQPFDDEKLFF. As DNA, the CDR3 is TGTGCCAGCAATAGAGGACAGCCCTTCGACGATGAAAAACTGTTTTTT.